The 14 T cell receptor beta chains in this list originate from one sample, sequenced in a study of OX40 agonist ivuxolimab in advanced cancers. Profiling relied on immunoSEQ multiplex PCR, and the TCRdb table lists in-frame clones only, not all of them. The data contain over 85,000 clones, roughly 83% of them seen just once; the ten biggest clones take up 1.4% to 1.5%. The starting material was CD4+ or CD8+ T cells sorted from blood, obtained in a trial of the OX40 agonist ivuxolimab. The origin of the receptors is an adult with an advanced solid tumor such as melanoma, head and neck, liver or kidney cancer.

The genes are TRBV5-8 and TRBJ1-2, with 9 bases identical to TRBD1. V lost 5 bases to trimming and J lost 3 bases; unmatched junction nucleotides: 20. CDR1 SGHTS and CDR2 YDEGEE come from the germline V gene. The length of the CDR3 is 19 residues. The CDR3 DNA reads TGTGCCAGCAGGACCCGGGGCCGGGACAGGGTGAGCTCTCACTATGGCTACACCTTC. Protein: CASRTRGRDRVSSHYGYTF. Based on the CDR3 plus reference TRBV5-8 and TRBJ1-2, the full variable domain is EAGVTQSPTHLIKTRGQQATLRCSPISGHTSVYWYQQALGLGLQFLLWYDEGEERNRGNFPPRFSGRQFPNYSSELNVNALELEDSALYLCASRTRGRDRVSSHYGYTFGSGTRLTVV.

For this clone: A junction end diverges from the germline sequence, so it may reflect a read error. Other DNA sequences from this sample encode an identical CDR3 as well. This rearrangement joins TRBV6-6 to TRBJ1-4, with 8 bases matching TRBD1. Germline V gene data show CDR1 as MNHNY and CDR2 as SVGAGI (reference sequence). This CDR3 region has 14 residues. CDR3 bases: TGTGCCAGCACCGACCGGGACAGGAATGAAAAACTGTTCTTT. It encodes CASTDRDRNEKLFF.

The J gene is TRBJ2-7, the V gene TRBV11-3; weak D call: TRBD1 (5 bases). CDR1 and CDR2 (germline): SGHNT, YENEEA. The ends were cut back, 2 bases at V and 6 bases at J, with 11 bases in the middle. This CDR3 is 13 amino acids long. The CDR3 loop is CASSLTAGLEQYF. CDR3 bases: TGTGCCAGCAGCTTAACCGCAGGGCTCGAGCAGTACTTC.

The rearrangement joins TRBV7-3 to TRBJ2-7; 11 bases are a match to TRBD1. The CDR3 loop spans 16 amino acids. Per the germline V gene, CDR1 is SGHTA and CDR2 is FQGTGA. V dropped 2 bases and J dropped 1; count of bases not matched to a gene: 4. CDR3 sequence reads: CASSLGRDRGSYEQYF. The CDR3 DNA is TGTGCCAGCAGCTTAGGCCGGGACAGGGGGTCCTACGAGCAGTACTTC.

The chain joins TRBV2 to TRBJ1-5, with 8 positions matching TRBD1. The V and J ends lost 7 bases and 4 bases, in that order; junction bases with no gene match: 3. There are 13 residues in the CDR3. Looked up from germline, CDR1 is SNHLY and CDR2 is FYNNEI. CDR3 sequence reads: CASNGQGNQPQHF. In DNA, the CDR3 is TGTGCCAGCAACGGACAGGGTAATCAGCCCCAGCATTTT.

As to this clone: One junction end does not reproduce the germline sequence, and a read error may be involved. The chain is built from TRBV5-1 and TRBJ2-1; 9 bases map to TRBD2. In germline, CDR1 is SGHRS, CDR2 YFSETQ. This CDR3 contains 12 residues. CDR3 residues: CASSLVSGSLLF. CDR3 bases: TGCGCCAGCAGCTTGGTTAGCGGGAGTCTGCTCTTC.

The V call is TRBV7-3, the J call TRBJ2-1, with D possibly being TRBD1 (7 bases). Germline-derived CDR1 and CDR2 are SGHTA and FQGTGA. V was shortened by 6 bases and J by 5 bases, with 23 bases between the two germline ends. CDR3 length: 17 amino acids. In DNA, the CDR3 is TGTGCCAGCAGTCCCCAGGGGGGAGGACGGATCAACAATGAGCAGTTCTTC. It is translated as CASSPQGGGRINNEQFF.

This sequence joins TRBV18 and TRBJ1-6; D unclear. The CDR3 loop spans 14 amino acids. The V end was cut by 2 bases, the J end by 9 bases, with 11 bases between. In germline, CDR1 is KGHSH, CDR2 LQKENI. In DNA, the CDR3 is TGTGCCAGCTCACCAGAGGTTGGTCGTTCACCCCTCCACTTT. As protein: CASSPEVGRSPLHF.

This chain links TRBV5-1 with TRBJ2-5, with 9 bases that match TRBD2. CDR3 size: 15 residues. The germline V gene has CDR1 SGHRS and CDR2 YFSETQ. V lost 2 bases to trimming and J lost 1 base; unmatched junction nucleotides: 3. The CDR3: CASSLGLAFQETQYF. CDR3 in DNA: TGCGCCAGCAGCTTAGGACTAGCGTTCCAAGAGACCCAGTACTTC.

V gene TRBV30 combines with J gene TRBJ2-1, with 10 bases aligning to TRBD2. Looked up from germline, CDR1 is GTSNPN and CDR2 is SVGIG (reference sequence). The V and J ends lost 3 bases and 4 bases, in that order; junction bases with no gene match: 6. The CDR3 contains 15 residues. The CDR3, as DNA: TGTGCCTGGAGAGCTAGCGGGGGACCTTACAATGAGCAGTTCTTC. Amino acids: CAWRASGGPYNEQFF.

The sample holds one count of this clone. The chain joins TRBV18 to TRBJ2-2, with 10 bases fitting TRBD2. This CDR3 is 17 amino acids long. V was clipped by 1 base and J by 3 bases; unmatched bases: 5. In germline, CDR1 is KGHSH, CDR2 LQKENI. The CDR3: CASSPQSSGSYTGELFF. The CDR3 DNA is TGTGCCAGCTCACCACAATCTAGCGGGAGTTACACCGGGGAGCTGTTTTTT.

This clone is a singleton in its sample. The genes are TRBV5-4 and TRBJ1-2; D possibly corresponds to TRBD1 (5 bases). CDR1 SGHNT and CDR2 YYREEE come from the germline V gene (reference sequence). V dropped 4 bases and J dropped 8 bases, with 27 bases sitting between them. This CDR3 has 17 amino acids. This CDR3 reads CASSRVATGTHPLGYTF. The CDR3 DNA reads TGTGCCAGCAGCCGGGTCGCAACCGGGACCCACCCTTTGGGCTACACCTTC.

The chain carries TRBV4-2 and TRBJ2-1; D remains ambiguous. The CDR3 sequence is 11 residues long. Germline CDR1 and CDR2: LGHNA and YNFKEQ. Trimming stripped 1 base from V and 6 bases from J, with 1 base between. CDR3 sequence: CASSQVNEQFF. The CDR3 bases are TGTGCCAGCAGCCAAGTCAATGAGCAGTTCTTC.

This chain connects TRBV28 to TRBJ2-7, with 7 bases fitting TRBD2. The CDR3 extends over 15 amino acids. Germline V gives CDR1 MDHEN, CDR2 SYDVKM. The ends lost 6 bases at V and 6 bases at J; junction bases unmatched: 14. The CDR3 reads CASRRQRGGYPEQYF. The CDR3 DNA reads as TGTGCCAGCAGAAGACAGCGGGGTGGGTACCCCGAGCAGTACTTC.